The sequence of this T cell receptor (beta chain) was determined in a study of T cell repertoires in cytomegalovirus infection. This clonotype has only a few counts. Its antigen remains unknown. Each CDR3 protein is one row after TCRdb ran MiXCR on the reads. The data show around 500,000 distinct CDR3 sequences, about two fifths seen once. V was clipped by 3 bases and J by 1 base, with 9 bases between them. The CDR3 is made up of 14 amino acids. Germline lookup yields CDR1 MNHNY and CDR2 SVGAGI (reference sequence). The TCR originated in a human donor in good health (CMV status not recorded). Some clones in this sample may be carry-over from other donors' samples. Sequencing was performed on cultured PBMCs, taken from culture after CMV antigen stimulation. J is TRBJ1-1 and V is TRBV6-6, with D possibly being TRBD1 (5 bases). The chain's CDR3 is CASSYGGTNTEAFF. CDR3 DNA sequence: TGTGCCAGCAGTTATGGGGGTACGAACACTGAAGCTTTCTTT.